These 7 T cell receptor beta chains came from one sample sequenced in a study of CD4 T cells in relation to SARS-CoV-2 and coronaviruses. The unexposed donors gave CD4+ T cells in about 2010-2019, prior to COVID-19. TCRdb keeps only in-frame clones here, not all; method: immunoSEQ multiplex PCR. The data show tens of thousands of clones, with 93% seen just once and 0.23% held by the top ten. The specimen was naive CD4+ T cells from PBMCs. This sample's subset: naive CD4+ T cells isolated by negative enrichment. Receptor source: a human donor in good health.

V and J are TRBV7-9 and TRBJ1-2; D gene unclear. The CDR3 consists of 13 residues. Germline lookup yields CDR1 SEHNR and CDR2 FQNEAQ (reference sequence). Deletions cut 0 bases from V and 7 bases from J, with 9 bases between. CDR3 loop: CASSLAGNAGYTF. CDR3 nucleotide sequence: TGTGCCAGCAGCTTAGCAGGGAATGCTGGCTACACCTTC.

The gene calls are TRBV28 and TRBJ2-6, with 7 nucleotides matching TRBD2. J gave up 0 bases and V 5 bases, and 1 base lay outside the gene matches. CDR1 is MDHEN and CDR2 is SYDVKM in the germline V gene. The CDR3 runs 15 residues. CDR3: CASSPGGSGANVLTF. The DNA for the CDR3 is TGTGCCAGCAGTCCGGGGGGCTCTGGGGCCAACGTCCTGACTTTC.

This clone occurred a few times. V gene TRBV6-5 combines with J gene TRBJ2-3; D ambiguous. Germline V gene lookup returns CDR1 MNHEY and CDR2 SVGAGI. The CDR3 has 13 residues. V was pared by 0 bases and J by 3 bases, with 4 bases between. CDR3 protein: CASSYSLTDTQYF. The CDR3 nucleotides read TGTGCCAGCAGTTACTCCCTAACAGATACGCAGTATTTT.

This clone was detected once. The V and J genes are TRBV18 and TRBJ2-1; a possible D gene is TRBD1 (6 bases). The length of the CDR3 is 14 residues. V was cut by 5 bases and J by 0 bases, with 8 bases left in between. Germline V gives CDR1 KGHSH, CDR2 LQKENI. The CDR3 DNA reads TGTGCCAGCTCATCACAGGGCTCCTACAATGAGCAGTTCTTC. Its protein product is CASSSQGSYNEQFF.

CDR3 nucleotides: TGTGCCAGCAACAACGACAGGATCACCTACGAGCAGTACTTC. This gives the protein CASNNDRITYEQYF. The rearrangement joins TRBV6-6 to TRBJ2-7; D may be TRBD1 (6 bases). Germline V gives CDR1 MNHNY, CDR2 SVGAGI (reference sequence). V was clipped by 7 bases and J by 2 bases, with 15 bases between them. The CDR3 is 14 amino acids.

The chain recombines TRBV11-2 with TRBJ2-6; 7 bases match TRBD1. V lost 2 bases to trimming and J lost 2 bases; unmatched junction nucleotides: 9. CDR3 size: 18 residues. Germline CDR1 SGHAT, CDR2 FQNNGV. The CDR3 protein is CASSLNGLQGAGANVLTF. The CDR3, as DNA: TGTGCCAGCAGCTTAAATGGGCTTCAGGGGGCTGGGGCCAACGTCCTGACTTTC. Combining the CDR3 with reference TRBV11-2 and TRBJ2-6 gives the whole variable domain EAGVAQSPRYKIIEKRQSVAFWCNPISGHATLYWYQQILGQGPKLLIQFQNNGVVDDSQLPKDRFSAERLKGVDSTLKIQPAKLEDSAVYLCASSLNGLQGAGANVLTFGAGSRLTVL.

The rearrangement joins TRBV24-1 to TRBJ1-3; D gene ambiguous. The CDR3 has 13 residues. The V and J ends lost 9 bases and 0 bases respectively, with 8 bases between them. The germline V gene has CDR1 KGHDR and CDR2 SFDVKD. Here the CDR3 DNA reads TGTGCCACCGCGGGAGGCTCTGGAAACACCATATATTTT. This sequence encodes CATAGGSGNTIYF.